There are a few counts of the clone carrying this T cell receptor (beta chain). The antigen is not known. This sample was included in a study of beta chain features in type 1 diabetes. Study-wide results and caveats: A closer apparent resemblance between naive, central memory and Treg TCRB repertoires was seen in patients than in healthy donors. For type 1 diabetes patients, VDJ junctions showed fewer insertions and more deletions.

V lost 5 bases to trimming and J lost 5 bases; unmatched junction nucleotides: 8. The CDR3 runs 14 residues. The germline CDR1 and CDR2 sequences are LNHDA and SQIVND (reference sequence). Every isolated RNA sample was fully reverse transcribed, so sequencing captured expressed TCRB transcripts. The protocol was immunoSEQ multiplex PCR, while the TCRdb copy is restricted to in-frame clones and leaves out a portion. This table has roughly 130,000 clones, roughly a tenth appearing once. Sequencing was carried out using central memory CD4+ T cells from blood. The sequence came from a man aged 18 to 29 in good health. The chain is built from TRBV19 and TRBJ2-5; 7 bases fit TRBD1. The CDR3 DNA is TGTGCCAGTAGTCTACGACAGGGTGGGGAGACCCAGTACTTC. Residues: CASSLRQGGETQYF.